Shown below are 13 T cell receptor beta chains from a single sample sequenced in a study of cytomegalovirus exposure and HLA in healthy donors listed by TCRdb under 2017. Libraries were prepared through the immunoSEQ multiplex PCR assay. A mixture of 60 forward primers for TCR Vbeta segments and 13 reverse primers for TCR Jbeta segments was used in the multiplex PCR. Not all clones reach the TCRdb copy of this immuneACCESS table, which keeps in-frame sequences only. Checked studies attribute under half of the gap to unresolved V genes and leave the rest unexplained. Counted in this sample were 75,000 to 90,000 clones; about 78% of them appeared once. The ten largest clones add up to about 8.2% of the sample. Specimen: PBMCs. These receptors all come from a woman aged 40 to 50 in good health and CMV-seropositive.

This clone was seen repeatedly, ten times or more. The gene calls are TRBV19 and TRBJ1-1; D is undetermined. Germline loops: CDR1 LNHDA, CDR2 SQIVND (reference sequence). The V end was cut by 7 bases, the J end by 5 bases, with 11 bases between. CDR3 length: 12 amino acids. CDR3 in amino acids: CASKKFETEAFF. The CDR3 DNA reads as TGTGCCAGTAAGAAGTTCGAGACTGAAGCTTTCTTT.

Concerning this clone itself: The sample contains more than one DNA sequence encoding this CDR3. In DNA, the CDR3 is TGTGCCAGCAGTGGACAGGGCTACGAGCAGTACTTC. It yields the protein CASSGQGYEQYF. The chain links TRBV2 to TRBJ2-7, with TRBD1 identical over 7 bases. The V gene's germline CDR1 is SNHLY and CDR2 FYNNEI. The trim removed 4 bases at V and 3 bases at J, leaving 0 bases unmatched. The CDR3 length is 12 residues.

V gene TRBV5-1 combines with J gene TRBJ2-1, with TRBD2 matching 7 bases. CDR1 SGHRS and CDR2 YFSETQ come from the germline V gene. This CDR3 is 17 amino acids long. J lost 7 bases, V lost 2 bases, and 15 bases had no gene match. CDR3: CASSFSIAGGRANEQFF. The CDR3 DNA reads TGCGCCAGCAGCTTCTCCATAGCGGGTGGCAGAGCAAATGAGCAGTTCTTC.

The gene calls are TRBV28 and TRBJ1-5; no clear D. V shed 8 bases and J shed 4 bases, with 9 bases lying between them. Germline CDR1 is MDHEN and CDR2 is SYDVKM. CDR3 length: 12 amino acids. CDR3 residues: CASPTGNQPQHF. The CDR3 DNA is TGTGCCAGCCCGACGGGAAATCAGCCCCAGCATTTT.

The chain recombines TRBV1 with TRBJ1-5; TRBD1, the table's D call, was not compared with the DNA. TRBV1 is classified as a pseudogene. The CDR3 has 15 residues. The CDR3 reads CTSSQRGHCNQPQHF. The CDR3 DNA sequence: TGCACCAGCAGCCAAAGGGGACACTGCAATCAGCCCCAGCATTTT.

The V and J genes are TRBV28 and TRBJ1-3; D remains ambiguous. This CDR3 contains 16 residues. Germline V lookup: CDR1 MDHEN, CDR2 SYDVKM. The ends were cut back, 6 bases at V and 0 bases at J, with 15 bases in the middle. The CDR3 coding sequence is TGTGCCAGCAGCCCTACCTCGGGGATCTCTGGAAACACCATATATTTT. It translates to CASSPTSGISGNTIYF.

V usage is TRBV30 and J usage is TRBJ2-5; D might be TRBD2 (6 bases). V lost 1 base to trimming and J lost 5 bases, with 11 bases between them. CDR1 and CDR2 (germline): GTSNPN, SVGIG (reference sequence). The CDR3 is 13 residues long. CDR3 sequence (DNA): TGTGCCTGGAGTGGCCTTGGGACTGAGACCCAGTACTTC. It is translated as CAWSGLGTETQYF.

This CDR3 reads CASSRSRANTGELFF. The CDR3 coding sequence is TGTGCCAGCTCACGGTCGCGAGCGAACACCGGGGAGCTGTTTTTT. The rearrangement uses TRBV18 and TRBJ2-2; D gene ambiguous. CDR1 is KGHSH and CDR2 is LQKENI in the germline V gene. Trimming pared 4 bases from V and 0 bases from J, leaving 9 bases between. The CDR3 spans 15 residues.

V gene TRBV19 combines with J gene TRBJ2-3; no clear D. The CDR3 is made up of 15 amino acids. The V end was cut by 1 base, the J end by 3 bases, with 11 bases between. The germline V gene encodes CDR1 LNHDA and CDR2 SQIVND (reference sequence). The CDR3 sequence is CASSIAGLRTDTQYF. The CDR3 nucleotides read TGTGCCAGTAGTATAGCCGGGTTACGGACAGATACGCAGTATTTT.

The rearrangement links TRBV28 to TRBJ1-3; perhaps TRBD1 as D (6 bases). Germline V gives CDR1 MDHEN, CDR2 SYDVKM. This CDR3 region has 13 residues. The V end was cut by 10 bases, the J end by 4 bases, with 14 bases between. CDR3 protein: CATERGQGNTIYF. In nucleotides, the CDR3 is TGTGCCACAGAGCGGGGGCAGGGAAACACCATATATTTT.

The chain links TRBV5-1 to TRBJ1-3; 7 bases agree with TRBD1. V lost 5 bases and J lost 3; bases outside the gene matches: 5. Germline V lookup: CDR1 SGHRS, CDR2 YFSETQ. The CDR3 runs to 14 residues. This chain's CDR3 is CASRLDRNGNTIYF. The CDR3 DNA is TGCGCCAGCAGACTGGACAGGAATGGAAACACCATATATTTT.

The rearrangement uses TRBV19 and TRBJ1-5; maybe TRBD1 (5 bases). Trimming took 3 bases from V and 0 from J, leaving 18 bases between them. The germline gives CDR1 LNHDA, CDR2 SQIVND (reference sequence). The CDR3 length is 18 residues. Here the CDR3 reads CASSISGQQYYSNQPQHF. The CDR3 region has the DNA TGTGCCAGTAGTATTTCAGGACAACAGTACTATAGCAATCAGCCCCAGCATTTT.

The DNA of the CDR3 is TGTGCCAGCAGCCTCGGGACAGGGGGCGTAGAGACCCAGTACTTC. Translated: CASSLGTGGVETQYF. The chain carries TRBV9 and TRBJ2-5; TRBD1 matches at 12 bases. The germline V gene has CDR1 SGDLS and CDR2 YYNGEE. CDR3 length: 15 amino acids. Trimming removed 4 bases from V and 4 bases from J; junction bases left unmatched: 5.